This T cell receptor beta chain was recovered during a study of blood T cell repertoires in COVID-19. Sequenced by immunoSEQ multiplex PCR; TCRdb stores in-frame clones only, minus some. In the table there are some 340,000 clones, more than 90% of which are singletons. The CDR3 spans 14 residues. Trimming took 0 bases from V and 6 from J, leaving 12 bases between them. Germline V gives CDR1 LGHDT, CDR2 YNNKEL (reference sequence). The sequencing sample was made of PBMCs or T cells enriched from blood (not recorded which). This TCR was recovered from a woman under 40 who had been exposed to COVID-19. The chain has TRBV3-1 (or the pseudogene TRBV3-2) and TRBJ2-7; D is possibly TRBD2 (5 bases). The CDR3 region is CASSQEGFAGEQYF. CDR3 nucleotide sequence: TGTGCCAGCAGCCAAGAGGGGTTTGCGGGCGAGCAGTACTTC.